This T cell receptor beta chain originates from a study of blood T cells in healthy people across ages. Through a sample-barcoded 5' primer and a J-beta primer mix, a second PCR was run for roughly 6 to 11 cycles. TCRdb used MiXCR to reprocess the 5' RACE reads, holding one entry per CDR3 protein. The sample includes some 1.8 million distinct CDR3 sequences, roughly 43% of them seen just once. The CDR3 loop spans 17 amino acids. With 3 bases clipped from V and 0 bases from J, the junction kept 7 bases outside the gene matches. The chain recombines TRBV12-3 or TRBV12-4 with TRBJ2-5; 10 bases match TRBD2. The TCR originated in a human donor in good health. Material for sequencing was blood. The DNA for the CDR3 is TGTGCCAGCAGTTTCGGGGTACTAGCGGGGTACCAAGAGACCCAGTACTTC. Amino acids: CASSFGVLAGYQETQYF.